This TCR beta chain originates from a study of blood T cell repertoires in COVID-19 (TCRdb year 2020). At the level of the whole study: The collaborator samples originated in the United States, Italy and Spain and spanned the acute and convalescent phases of COVID-19. The prospective study material was composed of cDNA or gDNA derived from T cells, B-cell-depleted T cells, or PBMCs. The dataset comprised deeply sampled blood TCRbeta repertoires from subjects exposed to, actively infected with, or recovered from COVID-19. A freely available public database, intended as a resource for researchers studying the immune response to SARS-CoV-2, is where the repertoires were released. Samples were obtained from the ongoing ImmuneRACE study (first 160 participants) and from over a thousand subjects provided by 6 global collaborators. Nearly every sample came with metadata listing a de-identified subject ID, COVID-19 status, age in years and sex. HLA class I and class II types, where available, came from metadata supplied by the sample provider rather than from assay-based typing. Study-wide conclusions, independent of this receptor: The amount of clinical and demographic metadata varied by source and participant and was provided uncurated.

The immunoSEQ Assay, a bias-controlled multiplex PCR, was used to amplify TCRbeta CDR3 regions from genomic DNA. Per the original workflow: Within the assay, amplification of reference gene primers was used to estimate how many nucleated cells each sample contained. To quantify the absolute abundance of each unique TCRbeta CDR3 rearrangement, sequence reads were collapsed and filtered. For each sample, productive Simpson clonality was calculated as the square root of Simpson's diversity index over productive rearrangements. TCRdb took over this immuneACCESS table, retaining in-frame rearrangements with V and J assigned. Such tables are incomplete; in checked studies, under half of the missing clones stem from an unresolved V gene, and the remainder is unexplained. V and J calls and clone size come straight from that table; D and trimming were deduced from the DNA. This sample holds more than 150,000 clones; around 85% were observed only once. The top ten clonotypes cover 8% to 10% of the sample.

Each collaborating institution followed its own protocols to collect whole blood in K2EDTA tubes. For TCRbeta analysis, collaborators shipped samples in one of three forms: frozen whole blood, isolated PBMCs, or DNA extracted from either of those sample types. V lost 2 bases and J lost 8 bases; the stretch between them is 11 bases long. The germline V gene encodes CDR1 MGHRA and CDR2 YSYEKL. Its CDR3 holds 13 amino acids, cysteine through phenylalanine. Only the CDR3 portion is preserved as DNA: 39 bases, with reading frame beginning at the first base. Comment on this clone: Its specific antigen is unknown. No base-level quality is on record; no much larger clone is a single base apart.

This sequence originates from a man in his 60s with acute or convalescent COVID-19. Material for sequencing was peripheral blood. The chain joins TRBV4-1 to TRBJ2-3; TRBD2 could be the D gene, as 5 bases match. The DNA reads as follows: TGCGCCAGCAGCCAATCCTCCGGGGTTACGCAGTATTTT. This yields the protein CASSQSSGVTQYF.